A single sample is the source of the 12 T cell receptor beta chains below, sequenced in a study of blood T cell repertoires in COVID-19. The repertoire was sequenced with immunoSEQ multiplex PCR; TCRdb's copy has only in-frame clones and lacks some. The sample has more than 85,000 clones, about four fifths seen once. The sample was peripheral blood. All receptors derive from a human donor in a cohort sampled during active COVID-19.

V usage is TRBV20-1 and J usage is TRBJ1-2; D unclear. The CDR3 runs 11 residues. Per the germline V gene, CDR1 is DFQATT and CDR2 is SNEGSKA (reference sequence). The V and J ends lost 3 bases and 2 bases respectively, with 4 bases between them. The CDR3 here is CSASQNYGYTF. CDR3 in DNA: TGCAGTGCTAGCCAGAACTATGGCTACACCTTC.

The V call is TRBV27, the J call TRBJ1-1, with 8 bases that match TRBD1. V lost 5 bases to trimming and J lost 4 bases; unmatched junction nucleotides: 6. CDR3 size: 14 residues. Germline CDR1 and CDR2: MNHEY and SMNVEV (reference sequence). This chain's CDR3 is CASSISTGGTEAFF. CDR3 in DNA: TGTGCCAGCAGTATTTCAACAGGGGGCACTGAAGCTTTCTTT.

The CDR3 DNA reads TGTGCCAGCAGTTACTTTACAGGGACCGCTGGTGGCTACACCTTC. Its protein product is CASSYFTGTAGGYTF. The genes are TRBV6-5 and TRBJ1-2, with D perhaps TRBD1 (6 bases). Germline loops: CDR1 MNHEY, CDR2 SVGAGI. This CDR3 is 15 amino acids long. V lost 1 base and J 7 bases, leaving 16 bases between the germline ends.

This clone was detected once. The J gene is TRBJ1-2, the V gene TRBV7-2; 7 bases map to TRBD1. The CDR3 length is 15 residues. Germline CDR1 is SGHTA and CDR2 is FQGNSA. Trimming at V came to 5 bases and at J to 4 bases, leaving 10 bases not matched to a gene. CDR3: CASSRLRGLGYGYTF. The DNA for the CDR3 is TGTGCCAGCAGCCGCCTAAGGGGGCTGGGCTATGGCTACACCTTC.

The chain has TRBV6-5 and TRBJ1-4; 8 positions match TRBD1. CDR3 size: 14 residues. J lost 8 bases, V lost 6 bases, and 8 bases had no gene match. CDR1 is MNHEY, CDR2 SVGAGI, per germline. The DNA of the CDR3 is TGTGCCAGCAGAAAGAGACAGGGGAACGAAAAACTGTTTTTT. Its protein product is CASRKRQGNEKLFF.

J is TRBJ1-1 and V is TRBV29-1; 8 bases fit TRBD1. V lost 4 bases and J lost 10; bases outside the gene matches: 8. The CDR3 covers 12 residues. CDR1 is SQVTM and CDR2 is ANQGSEA in the germline V gene. The CDR3 loop reads CSVGRSGGLAFF. The CDR3 DNA sequence: TGCAGCGTTGGACGTTCAGGGGGCCTAGCTTTCTTT.

The chain couples TRBV28 to TRBJ1-3; TRBD1 is a possible D gene (5 bases). The germline gives CDR1 MDHEN, CDR2 SYDVKM. V was cut by 5 bases and J by 2 bases, with 10 bases left in between. The length of the CDR3 is 14 residues. CDR3 amino acids: CASSPGGAGNTIYF. The CDR3 coding sequence is TGTGCCAGCAGTCCTGGAGGGGCTGGAAACACCATATATTTT.

The rearrangement joins TRBV29-1 to TRBJ2-7; weak D call: TRBD1 (5 bases). Germline CDR1 reads SQVTM; CDR2 reads ANQGSEA. Trimming cost V 5 bases and J 8 bases, with 16 bases left between them. This CDR3 is 12 amino acids long. The CDR3: CSVLQPQGQQYF. The CDR3 DNA follows: TGCAGCGTTCTACAGCCCCAGGGTCAGCAGTACTTC.

The V gene is TRBV18, the J gene TRBJ2-3; a weak D match, TRBD2 (6 bases). Trimming took off 6 bases at V and 0 bases at J, with 13 bases between the two ends. CDR1 and CDR2 (germline): KGHSH, LQKENI. The CDR3 has 15 residues. The CDR3 protein is CASSPGSGSTDTQYF. The CDR3 bases are TGTGCCAGCTCCCCCGGGAGCGGCAGCACAGATACGCAGTATTTT. Variable domain in full (rest from reference TRBV18 and TRBJ2-3): NAGVMQNPRHLVRRRGQEARLRCSPMKGHSHVYWYRQLPEEGLKFMVYLQKENIIDESGMPKERFSAEFPKEGPSILRIQQVVRGDSAAYFCASSPGSGSTDTQYFGPGTRLTVL.

The chain is built from TRBV15 and TRBJ1-1; 9 nucleotides match TRBD1. Losses at the gene ends were 0 bases for V and 7 bases for J; bases not matched to a gene: 9. CDR3 length: 16 amino acids. Germline V lookup: CDR1 LNHNV, CDR2 YYDKDF (reference sequence). CDR3 in amino acids: CATSRDWVGQGYEAFF. CDR3 nucleotide sequence: TGTGCCACCAGCAGAGATTGGGTCGGACAGGGGTATGAAGCTTTCTTT.

The chain employs TRBV4-3 and TRBJ1-1, with no clear D. Germline V lookup: CDR1 LGHNA, CDR2 YSLEER. Trimming pared 6 bases from V and 3 bases from J, leaving 20 bases between. This CDR3 region has 16 residues. The chain's CDR3 is CASSRREAVRDTEAFF. For the CDR3, the DNA is TGCGCCAGCAGTCGTAGGGAGGCTGTACGTGACACTGAAGCTTTCTTT.

The chain links TRBV19 to TRBJ1-6; no clear D. The germline V gene encodes CDR1 LNHDA and CDR2 SQIVND (reference sequence). This CDR3 has 14 amino acids. V lost 6 bases to trimming and J lost 7 bases, with 13 bases between them. Here the CDR3 reads CASSGPSGNSPLHF. The CDR3 region has the DNA TGTGCCAGTAGCGGCCCGTCGGGGAATTCACCCCTCCACTTT.